The 28 T cell receptor beta chains below all came from one sample that was sequenced in a study of blood T cell repertoires in COVID-19. The protocol was immunoSEQ multiplex PCR, while the TCRdb copy is restricted to in-frame clones and leaves out a portion. The sample has around 40,000 clones, 75% to 95% seen once. Sequenced material: peripheral blood. The receptors were gathered from a woman of 80 years or more with acute or convalescent COVID-19.

The CDR3 sequence is CAISATVVYGYTF. CDR3 bases: TGTGCCATCAGTGCAACAGTAGTCTATGGCTACACCTTC. The chain uses TRBV10-3 and TRBJ1-2, with D unresolved. Germline lookup yields CDR1 ENHRY and CDR2 SYGVKD. V lost 4 bases, J lost 4 bases, and 10 bases lay in between. The CDR3 has 13 amino acids.

The gene calls are TRBV4-3 and TRBJ2-2; tentative D call: TRBD2 (6 bases). The CDR3 has 19 amino acids. The V and J ends lost 1 base and 1 base respectively, with 19 bases between them. Germline loops: CDR1 LGHNA, CDR2 YSLEER. CDR3 in DNA: TGCGCCAGCAGCCAAGCGTGGCGGGGCGATATGTTGAACACCGGGGAGCTGTTTTTT. Protein: CASSQAWRGDMLNTGELFF.

The chain employs TRBV3-1 (or the pseudogene TRBV3-2) and TRBJ2-5, with 9 bases matching TRBD2. The V and J ends lost 4 bases and 5 bases, in that order; junction bases with no gene match: 5. The CDR3 totals 14 residues. The germline gives CDR1 LGHDT, CDR2 YNNKEL (reference sequence). The chain's CDR3 is CASSPRGLAETQYF. The DNA of the CDR3 is TGTGCCAGCAGCCCCCGAGGACTAGCGGAGACCCAGTACTTC.

The chain uses TRBV29-1 and TRBJ1-2; 7 nucleotides agree with TRBD1. This CDR3 comprises 11 residues. Per germline, CDR1 SQVTM and CDR2 ANQGSEA. V shed 6 bases and J 12 bases; nucleotides not matched to a gene: 10. DNA for the CDR3: TGCAGCGTGACAGGGAGGAGGCTACACACCTTC. This encodes CSVTGRRLHTF.

The V call is TRBV7-2, the J call TRBJ2-7; D not certain. Germline V lookup: CDR1 SGHTA, CDR2 FQGNSA. V shed 2 bases and J shed 2 bases, with 13 bases lying between them. This CDR3 region has 15 residues. As DNA, the CDR3 is TGTGCCAGCAGCTTAACGACTCACTCCACCTACGAGCAGTACTTC. Its translation: CASSLTTHSTYEQYF.

This chain links TRBV18 with TRBJ2-7; TRBD2 matches at 10 bases. This CDR3 is built from 16 residues. V shed 3 bases, J shed 2 bases, and the junction held 7 bases outside the gene matches. Germline-derived CDR1 and CDR2 are KGHSH and LQKENI. The CDR3 reads CASSPPGLARTYEQYF. CDR3 nucleotides: TGTGCCAGCTCACCTCCGGGACTAGCGAGGACCTACGAGCAGTACTTC.

This rearrangement joins TRBV6-5 to TRBJ1-6; 9 bases line up with TRBD1. The CDR3 loop spans 15 amino acids. From germline, CDR1 is MNHEY and CDR2 SVGAGI. The J segment lost 8 bases and the V segment lost 6 bases, leaving 8 bases of the junction unmatched. The CDR3 DNA follows: TGTGCCAGCAGCGTTCGGACAGGGGTTGATTCACCCCTCCACTTT. Amino acids: CASSVRTGVDSPLHF.

This clone was detected once. The chain joins TRBV7-9 to TRBJ1-6; D ambiguous. This CDR3 has 15 amino acids. V was shortened by 3 bases and J by 7 bases, with 13 bases between the two germline ends. Germline lookup yields CDR1 SEHNR and CDR2 FQNEAQ (reference sequence). The CDR3 protein is CASSFGRHLNSPLHF. As DNA, the CDR3 is TGTGCCAGCAGCTTTGGGAGGCACCTAAATTCACCCCTCCACTTT. Full variable domain (rest looked up from reference TRBV7-9 and TRBJ1-6): DTGVSQNPRHKITKRGQNVTFRCDPISEHNRLYWYRQTLGQGPEFLTYFQNEAQLEKSRLLSDRFSAERPKGSFSTLEIQRTEQGDSAMYLCASSFGRHLNSPLHFGNGTRLTVT.

This chain links TRBV18 with TRBJ1-5; 8 positions match TRBD1. From germline, CDR1 is KGHSH and CDR2 LQKENI. J was trimmed by 1 base and V by 2 bases; bases with no gene match: 13. The CDR3 has 19 amino acids. The CDR3: CASSPNRRPGGLSNQPQHF. The CDR3 DNA reads as TGTGCCAGCTCACCAAACCGGAGGCCAGGGGGCTTGAGCAATCAGCCCCAGCATTTT.

The CDR3 region is CASSLGASGTGELFF. DNA of the CDR3: TGCGCCAGCAGCTTGGGGGCTTCGGGGACCGGGGAGCTGTTTTTT. V and J are TRBV5-1 and TRBJ2-2, with D tentatively TRBD2 (5 bases). CDR1 and CDR2 from the germline V gene are SGHRS and YFSETQ. V was clipped by 0 bases and J by 5 bases, with 11 bases between them. CDR3 length equals 15 residues.

The sample holds one count of this clone. The chain has TRBV28 and TRBJ2-5, with 7 bases lining up with TRBD1. Germline V gene sequence: CDR1 MDHEN, CDR2 SYDVKM. CDR3 length: 14 amino acids. Trimming at V came to 4 bases and at J to 4 bases, leaving 6 bases not matched to a gene. CDR3: CASSSWTGRETQYF. CDR3 bases: TGTGCCAGCAGTTCGTGGACAGGCAGAGAGACCCAGTACTTC.

The genes are TRBV5-6 and TRBJ2-1; the match to TRBD2 covers 11 bases. This CDR3 is 18 amino acids long. Germline V gene lookup returns CDR1 SGHDT and CDR2 YYEEEE. The junction had 15 bases not matched to a gene; V was cut back by 0 bases and J by 10 bases. The CDR3 DNA reads TGTGCCAGCAGCTTGGTAGGCCTAGCGGGGGGCCTATCCAACGAGCAGTTCTTC. Translation gives CASSLVGLAGGLSNEQFF.

This clone has more than one count but fewer than ten. This rearrangement joins TRBV7-2 to TRBJ1-1; D unclear. Trimming took off 5 bases at V and 10 bases at J, with 8 bases between the two ends. Germline V lookup: CDR1 SGHTA, CDR2 FQGNSA. The CDR3 has 10 amino acids. The CDR3 spells CASSEGRAFF. The DNA for the CDR3 is TGTGCCAGCAGCGAAGGGAGAGCTTTCTTT. Looking up the rest from reference TRBV7-2 and TRBJ1-1 gives the full variable domain: GAGVSQSPSNKVTEKGKDVELRCDPISGHTALYWYRQSLGQGLEFLIYFQGNSAPDKSGLPSDRFSAERTGGSVSTLTIQRTQQEDSAVYLCASSEGRAFFGQGTRLTVV.

The chain recombines TRBV5-4 with TRBJ1-1; perhaps TRBD1 as D (6 bases). There are 14 residues in the CDR3. V was shortened by 2 bases and J by 2 bases, with 10 bases between the two germline ends. The germline gives CDR1 SGHNT, CDR2 YYREEE (reference sequence). The CDR3 DNA sequence: TGTGCCAGCAGCTTCGCAGGGGCAAACACTGAAGCTTTCTTT. This encodes CASSFAGANTEAFF.

The genes are TRBV5-1 and TRBJ1-1; unclear D gene. The CDR3 spans 17 residues. V was trimmed by 1 base and J by 1 base, leaving 17 bases between them. In germline, CDR1 is SGHRS, CDR2 YFSETQ. CDR3 in DNA: TGCGCCAGCAGCTTGAGTCCACTCGGTCCCCAGAACACTGAAGCTTTCTTT. Translating gives CASSLSPLGPQNTEAFF.

This clone was seen a few times. The chain is built from TRBV7-9 and TRBJ2-2; 13 bases map to TRBD2. J was trimmed by 3 bases and V by 7 bases; bases with no gene match: 11. The CDR3 consists of 18 residues. CDR1 and CDR2 from the germline V gene are SEHNR and FQNEAQ (reference sequence). The CDR3 bases are TGTGCCAGCAACAAACGGACTAGCGGGGGCTATTACACCGGGGAGCTGTTTTTT. Translation gives CASNKRTSGGYYTGELFF.

This clone was picked up a small number of times. The chain carries TRBV11-2 and TRBJ2-1, with a weak D call TRBD2 (6 bases). The CDR3 runs to 14 residues. Germline V CDR1 and CDR2: SGHAT, FQNNGV. V was cut by 3 bases and J by 6 bases, with 12 bases left in between. CDR3 amino acids: CASSFGGALNEQFF. CDR3 bases: TGTGCCAGCAGCTTTGGCGGGGCCCTCAATGAGCAGTTCTTC.

The genes are TRBV18 and TRBJ2-7, with 7 bases matching TRBD1. V lost 0 bases to trimming and J lost 2 bases; unmatched junction nucleotides: 4. Germline CDR1 KGHSH, CDR2 LQKENI. The CDR3 runs to 15 residues. The DNA for the CDR3 is TGTGCCAGCTCACCACCGGGACAGAGCCCCTACGAGCAGTACTTC. The encoded protein is CASSPPGQSPYEQYF.

The chain recombines TRBV9 with TRBJ2-5; perhaps TRBD1 as D (5 bases). Germline loops: CDR1 SGDLS, CDR2 YYNGEE. V lost 0 bases to trimming and J lost 9 bases, with 15 bases between them. The CDR3 extends over 14 amino acids. The CDR3, as DNA: TGTGCCAGCAGCGTAGAATGGGCAGGGCCCCCCCAGTACTTC. This encodes CASSVEWAGPPQYF.

In its sample, this clone was seen a few times. The V call is TRBV4-1, the J call TRBJ2-7; TRBD2 matches 15 bases. The CDR3 runs 15 residues. Germline trimming cut 4 bases from V and 5 bases from J; bases unmatched to any gene: 3. CDR1 MGHRA and CDR2 YSYEKL come from the germline V gene. The CDR3 nucleotides are TGCGCCAGCAGCCGGGGACTAGCGGGGGGCAACGAGCAGTACTTC. Translated, it gives CASSRGLAGGNEQYF.

The V call is TRBV6-5, the J call TRBJ1-2; 7 positions match TRBD1. The trim removed 4 bases at V and 7 bases at J, leaving 12 bases unmatched. The CDR3 covers 15 residues. The germline V gene encodes CDR1 MNHEY and CDR2 SVGAGI. Here the CDR3 reads CASSSTETGRGGYTF. The CDR3 DNA sequence: TGTGCCAGCAGTTCCACCGAGACAGGGAGAGGTGGCTACACCTTC.

This rearrangement joins TRBV2 to TRBJ1-2; 8 positions match TRBD1. The V and J ends lost 6 bases and 5 bases, in that order; junction bases with no gene match: 8. CDR1 and CDR2 from the germline V gene are SNHLY and FYNNEI. CDR3 length: 14 amino acids. CDR3 amino acids: CASRRDRGLYGYTF. CDR3 DNA: TGTGCCAGCAGGAGAGACAGGGGTTTATATGGCTACACCTTC.

This chain uses TRBV30 with TRBJ1-2; unclear D gene. The CDR3 spans 12 residues. Germline V gene lookup returns CDR1 GTSNPN and CDR2 SVGIG (reference sequence). Trimming removed 1 base from V and 8 bases from J, with 11 bases in between. This CDR3 is CAWSGGVWGYTF. The CDR3 bases are TGTGCCTGGAGTGGCGGGGTTTGGGGCTACACCTTC.

This clone has a single count. V usage is TRBV6-6 and J usage is TRBJ1-4; D perhaps matches TRBD1 (5 bases). Germline V CDR1 and CDR2: MNHNY, SVGAGI (reference sequence). Between the trimmed V and J ends, which lost 6 bases and 2 bases, there was a span of 10 bases. There are 14 residues in the CDR3. The DNA for the CDR3 is TGTGCCAGCAGGGTAGGGGCCACTAATGAAAAACTGTTTTTT. Protein sequence: CASRVGATNEKLFF.

With regard to this clone: Other DNA sequences of this sample code for an identical CDR3. This rearrangement joins TRBV18 to TRBJ1-2; D is ambiguous. The length of the CDR3 is 14 residues. The V end lost 1 base, the J end lost 0 bases, and 6 bases lay between the germline ends. Per germline, CDR1 KGHSH and CDR2 LQKENI. The CDR3: CASSPQGANYGYTF. The CDR3 region has the DNA TGTGCCAGCTCACCACAGGGAGCTAACTATGGCTACACCTTC.

This chain joins TRBV19 and TRBJ1-1; a weak D match, TRBD1 (6 bases). The CDR3 is 14 residues long. Germline V gene sequence: CDR1 LNHDA, CDR2 SQIVND (reference sequence). CDR3 amino acids: CASIEGQLNTEAFF. Here the CDR3 DNA reads TGTGCTTCAATTGAGGGACAACTGAACACTGAAGCTTTCTTT.

CDR3 sequence reads: CASSLVQGETSDSGANVLTF. As DNA, the CDR3 is TGCGCCAGCAGCTTGGTACAGGGTGAAACTTCAGACTCTGGGGCCAACGTCCTGACTTTC. The chain carries TRBV5-1 and TRBJ2-6; possibly TRBD1 for D (6 bases). The germline V gene encodes CDR1 SGHRS and CDR2 YFSETQ. Trimming left V 0 bases short and J 0 bases short, with 19 bases between. This CDR3 comprises 20 residues.

This clone has only one observation. The V and J genes are TRBV19 and TRBJ1-5, with 7 bases identical to TRBD1. CDR1 and CDR2 from the germline V gene are LNHDA and SQIVND (reference sequence). This CDR3 has 16 residues. The V segment lost 1 base and the J segment 6 bases; nucleotides outside the gene matches: 9. The CDR3 region is CASSIGPYRGGQPQHF. The CDR3 DNA follows: TGTGCCAGTAGTATAGGACCTTACAGGGGAGGTCAGCCCCAGCATTTT.